These 29 T cell receptor beta chains originate from one sample sequenced in a study of blood T cell repertoires in COVID-19. This table comes from immunoSEQ multiplex PCR, and its TCRdb copy is limited to in-frame clones, with some not included. The repertoire holds 300,000 to 400,000 clones, roughly 90% seen once, with under 4% in the top ten. The sequenced material came from peripheral blood. The receptors were gathered from a woman aged 25 to 39 with COVID-19, enrolled during active disease.

The chain employs TRBV11-3 and TRBJ1-2; D is unclear. V lost 7 bases and J 6 bases, leaving 18 bases between the germline ends. The CDR3 spans 14 residues. Germline lookup yields CDR1 SGHNT and CDR2 YENEEA. The CDR3 region is CASTPVPSVDGYTF. The DNA of the CDR3 is TGTGCCAGCACCCCCGTTCCCTCGGTGGATGGCTACACCTTC.

The genes are TRBV6-2 or TRBV6-3 and TRBJ2-1; weak D call: TRBD2 (7 bases). The CDR3 is 13 residues long. The germline gives CDR1 MNHEY, CDR2 SVGEGT. V was pared by 2 bases and J by 10 bases, with 12 bases between. CDR3 in amino acids: CASSYGGAWEQFF. The DNA of the CDR3 is TGTGCCAGCAGTTACGGGGGGGCATGGGAGCAGTTCTTC.

The chain employs TRBV10-3 and TRBJ2-4, with TRBD1 matching over 8 bases. The germline V gene encodes CDR1 ENHRY and CDR2 SYGVKD. The CDR3 consists of 17 residues. After removal of 3 bases from V and 1 base from J, the junction contained 8 bases not matched to a gene. The CDR3 protein is CAISDPTQGGAKNIQYF. The DNA for the CDR3 is TGTGCCATCAGTGACCCCACACAGGGGGGTGCCAAAAACATTCAGTACTTC.

This CDR3 is CASGLEGAADTIYF. The CDR3 DNA is TGTGCTAGTGGTTTGGAGGGGGCGGCGGACACCATATATTTT. This chain uses TRBV12-5 with TRBJ1-3; 7 bases are shared with TRBD1. The junction had 5 bases not matched to a gene; V was cut back by 1 base and J by 8 bases. CDR1 is LGHNT and CDR2 is FRNRAP in the germline V gene. This CDR3 is built from 14 residues. Based on the CDR3 plus reference TRBV12-5 and TRBJ1-3, the full variable domain is DARVTQTPRHKVTEMGQEVTMRCQPILGHNTVFWYRQTMMQGLELLAYFRNRAPLDDSGMPKDRFSAEMPDATLATLKIQPSEPRDSAVYFCASGLEGAADTIYFGEGSWLTVV.

The rearrangement joins TRBV19 to TRBJ1-3; 8 bases map to TRBD1. This CDR3 comprises 15 residues. Germline assignment: CDR1 LNHDA and CDR2 SQIVND (reference sequence). The V gene end was trimmed by 3 bases and the J gene end by 4 bases; junction bases not matched to a gene: 5. The CDR3 DNA reads TGTGCCAGTAGTATCGGGGGGACAGGCGGAAACACCATATATTTT. Its translation is CASSIGGTGGNTIYF.

CDR3 region: CASSPGTGWYEQYF. DNA for the CDR3: TGTGCCAGCAGCCCAGGGACAGGGTGGTACGAGCAGTACTTC. V is TRBV3-1 (or the pseudogene TRBV3-2) and J is TRBJ2-7, with TRBD1 matching 9 bases. V dropped 4 bases and J dropped 4; count of bases not matched to a gene: 5. This CDR3 spans 14 amino acids. CDR1 and CDR2 from the germline V gene are LGHDT and YNNKEL (reference sequence).

CDR3 coding DNA: TGTGCCAGCGGCAGGTCCAATGAAAAACTGTTTTTT. This gives the protein CASGRSNEKLFF. The genes are TRBV2 and TRBJ1-4; D is unresolved. V lost 8 bases, J lost 5 bases, and 9 bases lay in between. In germline, CDR1 is SNHLY, CDR2 FYNNEI. The CDR3 is made up of 12 amino acids. The full variable domain, with the rest looked up from reference TRBV2 and TRBJ1-4, is EPEVTQTPSHQVTQMGQEVILRCVPISNHLYFYWYRQILGQKVEFLVSFYNNEISEKSEIFDDQFSVERPDGSNFTLKIRSTKLEDSAMYFCASGRSNEKLFFGSGTQLSVL.

The rearrangement uses TRBV19 and TRBJ1-3; 7 bases match TRBD1. The V gene's germline CDR1 is LNHDA and CDR2 SQIVND (reference sequence). V was clipped by 7 bases and J by 1 base; unmatched bases: 10. CDR3 length equals 16 residues. The CDR3 loop reads CASTLSRDSSGNTIYF. The CDR3 region has the DNA TGTGCCAGTACCTTGTCCCGGGACAGTTCTGGAAACACCATATATTTT.

V usage is TRBV11-2 and J usage is TRBJ2-1, with TRBD2 matching over 12 bases. CDR1 and CDR2 from the germline V gene are SGHAT and FQNNGV. This CDR3 contains 18 residues. Unmatched junction bases numbered 10, after V lost 6 bases and J lost 1 base. CDR3 residues: CASRSLAGGPGSYNEQFF. DNA for the CDR3: TGTGCCAGCAGGTCACTAGCGGGGGGCCCCGGGTCCTACAATGAGCAGTTCTTC.

The chain has TRBV5-8 and TRBJ2-2, with 7 positions matching TRBD2. The V segment lost 7 bases and the J segment 1 base; nucleotides outside the gene matches: 4. This CDR3 is 14 amino acids long. CDR1 and CDR2 (germline): SGHTS, YDEGEE. The CDR3: CASPPSGNTGELFF. The CDR3 nucleotides are TGTGCCAGCCCGCCTAGCGGGAACACCGGGGAGCTGTTTTTT.

The V call is TRBV4-3, the J call TRBJ1-2; D remains ambiguous. The CDR3 is 15 amino acids. Germline V lookup: CDR1 LGHNA, CDR2 YSLEER. Trimming shortened V by 4 bases and J by 3 bases, and 15 bases separated the two germline ends. DNA for the CDR3: TGCGCCAGCAGCCTCGAGAGGGCGCGTCACTATGGCTACACCTTC. As protein: CASSLERARHYGYTF.

The chain uses TRBV5-4 and TRBJ2-5; a weak D match, TRBD1 (5 bases). Germline CDR1 and CDR2: SGHNT and YYREEE (reference sequence). The CDR3 covers 15 residues. The V and J ends lost 2 bases and 3 bases respectively, with 14 bases between them. CDR3 sequence (DNA): TGTGCCAGCAGCTTTACCCTAGGGGCGGAAGAGACCCAGTACTTC. Translation: CASSFTLGAEETQYF.

The V and J genes are TRBV24-1 and TRBJ2-2; D might be TRBD1 (6 bases). Germline CDR1 reads KGHDR; CDR2 reads SFDVKD. V was clipped by 3 bases and J by 3 bases, with 16 bases between them. This CDR3 has 17 amino acids. CDR3 DNA: TGTGCCACCAGTGATGCCGGGACACTATTCCACACCGGGGAGCTGTTTTTT. It yields the protein CATSDAGTLFHTGELFF.

The V and J genes are TRBV6-6 and TRBJ2-5; TRBD1 aligns across 10 bases. V lost 6 bases and J lost 1; bases outside the gene matches: 5. CDR1 is MNHNY, CDR2 SVGAGI, per germline (reference sequence). The CDR3 sequence is 15 residues long. CDR3 DNA sequence: TGTGCCAGCAGCCTCGGACAGGGGGGCCAAGAGACCCAGTACTTC. Amino acids: CASSLGQGGQETQYF.

With regard to this clone: This sample also contains other DNA sequences that code for the same CDR3. The chain carries TRBV6-5 and TRBJ1-6; TRBD1 matches 9 bases. The CDR3 is 15 amino acids. The V gene end was trimmed by 6 bases and the J gene end by 5 bases; junction bases not matched to a gene: 5. Germline lookup yields CDR1 MNHEY and CDR2 SVGAGI. CDR3 in DNA: TGTGCCAGCAGCTCGGACAGGGGTAATAATTCACCCCTCCACTTT. The encoded protein is CASSSDRGNNSPLHF.

The V call is TRBV5-4, the J call TRBJ1-3; D possibly corresponds to TRBD1 (6 bases). V was pared by 4 bases and J by 4 bases, with 15 bases between. CDR1 is SGHNT and CDR2 is YYREEE in the germline V gene (reference sequence). The length of the CDR3 is 15 residues. The CDR3 sequence: CASSTQGLVGNTIYF. The DNA of the CDR3 is TGTGCCAGCAGCACACAGGGCTTGGTAGGAAACACCATATATTTT.

The V and J genes are TRBV19 and TRBJ1-5, with TRBD1 identical over 9 bases. Germline V gives CDR1 LNHDA, CDR2 SQIVND (reference sequence). The ends lost 10 bases at V and 6 bases at J; junction bases unmatched: 10. The CDR3 loop spans 14 amino acids. CDR3 coding DNA: TGTGCCACCAAAGACAGGGGGGGAGGTCAGCCCCAGCATTTT. It yields the protein CATKDRGGGQPQHF.

The chain is built from TRBV7-9 and TRBJ1-6, with D unresolved. This CDR3 has 17 residues. Trimming took off 1 base at V and 7 bases at J, with 17 bases between the two ends. Germline V gives CDR1 SEHNR, CDR2 FQNEAQ (reference sequence). The CDR3 spells CASSLDGPGIINSPLHF. The CDR3 DNA reads as TGTGCCAGCAGCTTAGACGGTCCGGGAATAATCAATTCACCCCTCCACTTT.

The sample holds a few counts of this clone. The CDR3 sequence: CASTSGQEGDEQFF. The CDR3 nucleotides read TGTGCCAGCACCTCGGGACAGGAAGGGGATGAGCAGTTCTTC. The chain has TRBV6-5 and TRBJ2-1; 8 nucleotides line up with TRBD1. The CDR3 covers 14 residues. The germline gives CDR1 MNHEY, CDR2 SVGAGI. J was trimmed by 8 bases and V by 7 bases; bases with no gene match: 10.

This chain uses TRBV2 with TRBJ2-3; 11 nucleotides align to TRBD2. This CDR3 is built from 15 residues. The ends lost 6 bases at V and 6 bases at J; junction bases unmatched: 8. CDR1 and CDR2 (germline): SNHLY, FYNNEI. CDR3 protein: CASRDTSGGLDTQYF. The CDR3 DNA reads TGTGCCAGCAGAGATACTAGCGGGGGCTTGGATACGCAGTATTTT.

The chain carries TRBV21-1 and TRBJ2-7; TRBD1 is the table's D call and was not checked against the DNA. TRBV21-1 is a pseudogene locus. The CDR3 consists of 14 residues. Here the CDR3 reads CASLQGDSSYEQYV. The CDR3 DNA is TGTGCCAGCCTTCAGGGGGATAGCTCCTACGAGCAGTACGTC.

This clone came up a few times. The chain uses TRBV10-1 and TRBJ2-2; D is possibly TRBD2 (6 bases). Per germline, CDR1 WNHNN and CDR2 SYGVQD (reference sequence). The ends were cut back, 2 bases at V and 4 bases at J, with 8 bases in the middle. The CDR3 runs to 14 residues. The CDR3 region is CASSERGSTGELFF. In DNA, the CDR3 is TGCGCCAGCAGTGAGCGGGGGAGCACCGGGGAGCTGTTTTTT.

The chain recombines TRBV7-9 with TRBJ1-4; 8 bases line up with TRBD1. Trimming took 5 bases from V and 4 from J; bases not matched to a gene: 3. There are 14 residues in the CDR3. Per the germline V gene, CDR1 is SEHNR and CDR2 is FQNEAQ (reference sequence). For the CDR3, the DNA is TGTGCCAGCAGCCGGACAGGGTTTAATGAAAAACTGTTTTTT. This sequence encodes CASSRTGFNEKLFF.

This chain joins TRBV4-1 and TRBJ1-5; D remains ambiguous. From germline, CDR1 is MGHRA and CDR2 YSYEKL. The ends were cut back, 1 base at V and 3 bases at J, with 10 bases in the middle. This CDR3 is built from 15 residues. Here the CDR3 DNA reads TGCGCCAGCAGCCAAGGGGGAGGTCCCAATCAGCCCCAGCATTTT. It yields the protein CASSQGGGPNQPQHF.

This clone was detected only once. The chain uses TRBV5-4 and TRBJ1-2; 10 positions agree with TRBD1. Per the germline V gene, CDR1 is SGHNT and CDR2 is YYREEE (reference sequence). The CDR3 consists of 14 residues. With 4 bases clipped from V and 6 bases from J, the junction kept 6 bases outside the gene matches. CDR3 protein: CASSPRQGADGYTF. The CDR3, as DNA: TGTGCCAGCAGCCCCCGACAGGGGGCTGATGGCTACACCTTC.

The rearrangement uses TRBV18 and TRBJ1-1; possibly TRBD1 for D (5 bases). This CDR3 comprises 14 residues. Trimming stripped 3 bases from V and 4 bases from J, with 12 bases between. CDR1 is KGHSH, CDR2 LQKENI, per germline. CDR3 in DNA: TGTGCCAGCTCACCGAGGCAGGGCGTCACTGAAGCTTTCTTT. It specifies CASSPRQGVTEAFF.

The genes are TRBV4-3 and TRBJ2-1; D call uncertain. Trimming cost V 2 bases and J 2 bases, with 10 bases left between them. Germline CDR1 reads LGHNA; CDR2 reads YSLEER. The length of the CDR3 is 15 residues. The CDR3 coding sequence is TGCGCCAGCAGCCAAATCCCCTACGCCTACAATGAGCAGTTCTTC. Translated, it gives CASSQIPYAYNEQFF.

V gene TRBV5-4 combines with J gene TRBJ2-2; 8 bases agree with TRBD1. The CDR3 runs 15 residues. CDR1 SGHNT and CDR2 YYREEE come from the germline V gene (reference sequence). V gave up 1 base and J gave up 4 bases; unmatched junction bases: 3. The CDR3 here is CASSLQGASTGELFF. In nucleotides, the CDR3 is TGTGCCAGCAGCTTGCAGGGGGCGAGCACCGGGGAGCTGTTTTTT.

Only a few counts were recorded for this clone. The gene calls are TRBV6-5 and TRBJ1-5; D uncertain. The germline gives CDR1 MNHEY, CDR2 SVGAGI. The CDR3 is 16 residues long. With 0 bases removed from V and 2 bases from J, the gap between germline ends came to 11 bases. The CDR3 region is CASSYSPGVGNQPQHF. CDR3 DNA: TGTGCCAGCAGTTACTCCCCGGGTGTCGGCAATCAGCCCCAGCATTTT.